This T cell receptor (beta chain) was recorded in a study of shared clonotypes between healthy human individuals. General study findings and limits: Clonotypes not shared had lower generation probabilities than those common to all four donors.

A note on this clone: What it binds is not known.

Profiling relied on immunoSEQ multiplex PCR, and the TCRdb table lists in-frame clones only, not all of them. Counted here are 2,500,000 or so clones, around 90% occurring once; the ten biggest clones make up around 0.14%. CDR3 length: 11 residues. The germline gives CDR1 LNHDA, CDR2 SQIVND (reference sequence). Trimming took 5 bases from V and 9 from J, leaving 8 bases between them. Sequenced material: naive CD4+ T cells sorted from blood. Subset described: CD45RA+ positively selected. The chain combines TRBV19 with TRBJ2-1; unclear D gene. This TCR came from a man aged 18-30 years in good health. The CDR3 sequence: CASSSSGEQFF. In DNA, the CDR3 is TGTGCCAGTAGTTCGTCAGGTGAGCAGTTCTTC.